Each of the 16 T cell receptor beta chains below was sequenced from the same sample in a study of tissue T cells after allogeneic stem cell transplantation. Here immunoSEQ multiplex PCR was the method, and the copy in TCRdb shows in-frame clones only, minus some. The table has about 6,300 clones, roughly two thirds seen once; the top ten hold 6% to 9%. The input for sequencing was tissue from the rectum, taken at autopsy. Receptors were obtained from a woman aged 18 to 50 with breast cancer.

The chain combines TRBV5-1 with TRBJ1-2; no clear D. V lost 4 bases and J 8 bases, leaving 21 bases between the germline ends. The CDR3 contains 15 residues. Germline V gives CDR1 SGHRS, CDR2 YFSETQ. CDR3 sequence: CASSRYEGGAIGYTF. The CDR3 coding sequence is TGCGCCAGCAGCCGCTACGAGGGTGGAGCGATCGGCTACACCTTC.

This rearrangement joins TRBV29-1 to TRBJ2-3; unclear D gene. From germline, CDR1 is SQVTM and CDR2 ANQGSEA. The CDR3 has 12 residues. V dropped 3 bases and J dropped 0 bases, with 4 bases sitting between them. The CDR3 DNA is TGCAGCGTTGAGGGGAGCACAGATACGCAGTATTTT. This sequence encodes CSVEGSTDTQYF.

The V gene is TRBV5-1, the J gene TRBJ2-3, with D possibly TRBD2 on 5 matching bases. The length of the CDR3 is 14 residues. The germline V and J ends were trimmed by 3 bases and 2 bases, with 10 bases remaining between them. Germline CDR1 is SGHRS and CDR2 is YFSETQ. The CDR3 nucleotides are TGCGCCAGCAGCTCCGGACTTGACACAGATACGCAGTATTTT. Its protein product is CASSSGLDTDTQYF.

The table lists this clone with a few counts. The chain employs TRBV5-4 and TRBJ2-1; TRBD1 is a possible D gene (6 bases). This CDR3 is 20 amino acids long. The V end lost 1 base, the J end lost 7 bases, and 30 bases lay between the germline ends. Looked up from germline, CDR1 is SGHNT and CDR2 is YYREEE (reference sequence). CDR3 protein: CASSLSVTGAGWGRKNEQFF. DNA for the CDR3: TGTGCCAGCAGCTTGAGTGTGACGGGCGCAGGTTGGGGGCGCAAAAATGAGCAGTTCTTC.

The sample holds one count of this clone. The chain uses TRBV7-2 and TRBJ2-2, with D unclear. Germline lookup yields CDR1 SGHTA and CDR2 FQGNSA. The CDR3 sequence is 13 residues long. The germline V and J ends were trimmed by 5 bases and 6 bases, with 10 bases remaining between them. In DNA form, the CDR3 reads TGTGCCAGCAGCCAAGCTCTGGCCGGGGAGCTGTTTTTT. Residues: CASSQALAGELFF.

The chain uses TRBV5-1 and TRBJ1-5; D uncertain. V lost 6 bases, J lost 8 bases, and 21 bases lay in between. The CDR3 has 15 residues. Germline V gene sequence: CDR1 SGHRS, CDR2 YFSETQ. CDR3 protein: CASTPLGSMDEPQHF. As DNA, the CDR3 is TGCGCCAGCACCCCCCTAGGTTCCATGGATGAGCCCCAGCATTTT.

The chain is built from TRBV24-1 and TRBJ1-2, with no clear D. The length of the CDR3 is 14 residues. Germline V gene data show CDR1 as KGHDR and CDR2 as SFDVKD. The V gene lost 4 bases and the J gene lost 2 bases, with 10 bases spanning the gap. CDR3 amino acids: CATSEATKNYGYTF. The CDR3 nucleotides are TGTGCCACCAGTGAAGCGACAAAAAACTATGGCTACACCTTC.

V gene TRBV24-1 combines with J gene TRBJ2-5, with D perhaps matching TRBD1 (6 bases). V was pared by 4 bases and J by 4 bases, with 12 bases between. Per the germline V gene, CDR1 is KGHDR and CDR2 is SFDVKD. This CDR3 spans 14 amino acids. CDR3 sequence: CATSDSRGVETQYF. For the CDR3, the DNA is TGTGCCACCAGTGACAGCAGGGGCGTAGAGACCCAGTACTTC.

The J gene is TRBJ2-3, the V gene TRBV18; TRBD2 is a possible D gene (6 bases). Deletions cut 4 bases from V and 3 bases from J, with 17 bases between. The CDR3 consists of 16 residues. The germline V gene encodes CDR1 KGHSH and CDR2 LQKENI. The CDR3 bases are TGTGCCAGCTCACTTCTCTTGGCAGGGAGGACAGATACGCAGTATTTT. Residues: CASSLLLAGRTDTQYF.

This clone is labeled as medium-sized (0.01 to 0.1%). Other DNA sequences in the sample encode the same CDR3. CDR3 protein: CASSPLAGSYNEQFF. The CDR3 DNA reads as TGTGCCAGCAGCCCACTAGCGGGATCCTACAATGAGCAGTTCTTC. The J gene is TRBJ2-1, the V gene TRBV7-3; 10 bases fit TRBD2. The length of the CDR3 is 15 residues. V lost 5 bases and J lost 1; bases outside the gene matches: 2. Germline V gene lookup returns CDR1 SGHTA and CDR2 FQGTGA.

This clone was counted only a few times. This chain joins TRBV9 and TRBJ2-7; D gene uncertain. Deletions cut 4 bases from V and 3 bases from J, with 17 bases between. The germline V gene has CDR1 SGDLS and CDR2 YYNGEE. The CDR3 loop spans 15 amino acids. The CDR3 reads CASSLAPSPDYEQYF. The CDR3 coding sequence is TGTGCCAGCAGCCTCGCCCCGTCACCGGACTACGAGCAGTACTTC.

The chain is built from TRBV7-2 and TRBJ2-1; no clear D gene. V lost 5 bases to trimming and J lost 7 bases, with 12 bases between them. Germline values: CDR1 SGHTA, CDR2 FQGNSA. The length of the CDR3 is 13 residues. CDR3 amino acids: CASSPPSRNEQFF. The CDR3 DNA is TGTGCCAGCAGCCCTCCTTCTAGGAATGAGCAGTTCTTC.

V usage is TRBV5-1 and J usage is TRBJ2-5, with TRBD2 identical over 8 bases. The length of the CDR3 is 15 residues. Germline V gene data show CDR1 as SGHRS and CDR2 as YFSETQ. With V trimmed by 0 bases and J by 4 bases, 5 bases remained unmatched. CDR3 sequence reads: CASSLDGSGVETQYF. In DNA form, the CDR3 reads TGCGCCAGCAGCTTGGATGGTAGCGGGGTAGAGACCCAGTACTTC.

The V gene is TRBV5-1, the J gene TRBJ2-3, with TRBD2 matching over 12 bases. The CDR3 covers 19 residues. Germline V lookup: CDR1 SGHRS, CDR2 YFSETQ. J was trimmed by 2 bases and V by 4 bases; bases with no gene match: 14. CDR3 region: CASSTGLAGKIDFTDTQYF. The DNA of the CDR3 is TGCGCCAGCAGCACCGGACTAGCGGGGAAGATAGATTTCACAGATACGCAGTATTTT.

V is TRBV6-5 and J is TRBJ2-7, with a possible D match to TRBD2 (6 bases). V lost 6 bases and J lost 3, with 15 bases in between. The germline V gene encodes CDR1 MNHEY and CDR2 SVGAGI. CDR3 length equals 14 residues. In DNA, the CDR3 is TGTGCCAGCAGCCGGAGACTAGTAGACTACGAGCAGTACTTC. Protein product: CASSRRLVDYEQYF.

CDR3 sequence (DNA): TGTGCCAGCAGCGTAGGAGGGAGCGGGGGATCCCAAGAGACCCAGTACTTC. It yields the protein CASSVGGSGGSQETQYF. This chain links TRBV9 with TRBJ2-5; 8 nucleotides align to TRBD2. Trimming at V came to 0 bases and at J to 1 base, leaving 8 bases not matched to a gene. Germline values: CDR1 SGDLS, CDR2 YYNGEE. This CDR3 comprises 17 residues.